The 28 T cell receptor beta chains listed next were all sequenced from one sample in a study of T cell responses to AZD1222 COVID-19 vaccine (TCRdb year 2021). Library preparation was by the immunoSEQ multiplex PCR assay. TCRdb stores this immuneACCESS table with in-frame sequences only. Part of the clones is absent; in the studies checked, under half of the shortfall reflects unresolved V genes, and no reason is known for the rest. The sample table holds some 130,000 clones, of which under 95% were seen once. The ten biggest clones cover 1.1% of the sample. This specimen's time point label, interpreted: about 28 days (+/-7) after the second vaccine dose. Source: peripheral blood, taken 28 days after the second AZD1222 dose. The receptor set was obtained from an adult who received the AZD1222 COVID-19 vaccine.

The rearrangement links TRBV27 to TRBJ2-5; D unresolved. CDR3 length: 12 amino acids. The germline V gene encodes CDR1 MNHEY and CDR2 SMNVEV (reference sequence). V was cut by 8 bases and J by 0 bases, with 7 bases left in between. The CDR3 sequence is CASGRYQETQYF. As DNA, the CDR3 is TGTGCCAGCGGGCGGTACCAAGAGACCCAGTACTTC.

V usage is TRBV29-1 and J usage is TRBJ2-2, with D hard to call. Germline CDR1 is SQVTM and CDR2 is ANQGSEA. CDR3 length equals 14 residues. V shed 4 bases and J shed 2 bases, with 11 bases lying between them. In nucleotides, the CDR3 is TGCAGCGTTGTCCCCAGCGTAAACACCGGGGAGCTGTTTTTT. This codes for CSVVPSVNTGELFF.

The rearrangement links TRBV5-4 to TRBJ2-3; 8 nucleotides align to TRBD2. In germline, CDR1 is SGHNT, CDR2 YYREEE (reference sequence). The CDR3 runs to 16 residues. With V trimmed by 1 base and J by 2 bases, 6 bases remained unmatched. The CDR3 reads CASSLRLAGPTDTQYF. CDR3 DNA sequence: TGTGCCAGCAGCTTGCGTCTAGCGGGCCCCACAGATACGCAGTATTTT.

The genes are TRBV11-2 and TRBJ1-1; 7 positions agree with TRBD1. Germline loops: CDR1 SGHAT, CDR2 FQNNGV. The CDR3 is 14 amino acids. Trimming removed 2 bases from V and 3 bases from J; junction bases left unmatched: 3. The CDR3: CASSLRGRHTEAFF. DNA for the CDR3: TGTGCCAGCAGCTTAAGGGGGCGGCACACTGAAGCTTTCTTT.

V gene TRBV5-4 combines with J gene TRBJ1-2, with D possibly TRBD1 on 6 matching bases. The germline V and J ends were trimmed by 3 bases and 1 base, with 28 bases remaining between them. CDR3 length: 20 residues. The V gene's germline CDR1 is SGHNT and CDR2 YYREEE (reference sequence). The CDR3: CASSSVDRLKAPNLNYGYTF. CDR3 nucleotide sequence: TGTGCCAGCAGCTCGGTTGACAGGCTTAAGGCCCCGAACCTTAACTATGGCTACACCTTC.

V usage is TRBV28 and J usage is TRBJ1-2, with TRBD1 matching over 8 bases. J lost 0 bases, V lost 3 bases, and 3 bases had no gene match. The CDR3 covers 15 residues. Looked up from germline, CDR1 is MDHEN and CDR2 is SYDVKM. CDR3 sequence reads: CASSFGTGTNYGYTF. The CDR3 DNA reads as TGTGCCAGCAGTTTTGGGACAGGAACTAACTATGGCTACACCTTC.

The J gene is TRBJ1-4, the V gene TRBV3-1 (or the pseudogene TRBV3-2), with D uncertain. V was clipped by 0 bases and J by 4 bases, with 3 bases between them. Germline V gene data show CDR1 as LGHDT and CDR2 as YNNKEL (reference sequence). The CDR3 is made up of 13 amino acids. CDR3 DNA: TGTGCCAGCAGCCAAGACTTTAATGAAAAACTGTTTTTT. This encodes CASSQDFNEKLFF.

The chain carries TRBV9 and TRBJ2-5, with TRBD1 matching over 9 bases. The ends lost 0 bases at V and 3 bases at J; junction bases unmatched: 3. CDR3 length equals 15 residues. In germline, CDR1 is SGDLS, CDR2 YYNGEE. As DNA, the CDR3 is TGTGCCAGCAGCGTAGAGACAGGGGGTGAAGAGACCCAGTACTTC. This sequence encodes CASSVETGGEETQYF.

The V gene is TRBV4-1, the J gene TRBJ1-1; possibly TRBD1 for D (5 bases). The CDR3 contains 15 residues. Per the germline V gene, CDR1 is MGHRA and CDR2 is YSYEKL. Trimming stripped 1 base from V and 4 bases from J, with 13 bases between. The CDR3 DNA reads TGCGCCAGCAGCCAAGTACGGGGGGTAGGCACTGAAGCTTTCTTT. This sequence encodes CASSQVRGVGTEAFF.

The V call is TRBV3-1 (or the pseudogene TRBV3-2), the J call TRBJ1-3, with 7 bases fitting TRBD1. CDR3 length: 15 amino acids. Germline values: CDR1 LGHDT, CDR2 YNNKEL (reference sequence). V lost 4 bases and J lost 3; bases outside the gene matches: 6. The CDR3 sequence: CASSRNRGGGNTIYF. The CDR3 DNA reads as TGTGCCAGCAGCCGTAACAGGGGTGGTGGAAACACCATATATTTT.

This clone occurred once. V gene TRBV6-6 combines with J gene TRBJ2-1, with 10 bases that match TRBD2. The V gene end was trimmed by 0 bases and the J gene end by 10 bases; junction bases not matched to a gene: 9. The CDR3 contains 16 residues. Germline CDR1 and CDR2: MNHNY and SVGAGI (reference sequence). In nucleotides, the CDR3 is TGTGCCAGCAGTTACTCGGGGCTAGCGGGAGTCTTGGAGCAGTTCTTC. Protein product: CASSYSGLAGVLEQFF.

In nucleotides, the CDR3 is TGCGCCAGCAGCTTGCAGGGGGCAAGCAATCAGCCCCAGCATTTT. Translated: CASSLQGASNQPQHF. The J gene is TRBJ1-5, the V gene TRBV5-1; 8 bases match TRBD1. Trimming removed 1 base from V and 1 base from J; junction bases left unmatched: 1. This CDR3 is 15 amino acids long. The V gene's germline CDR1 is SGHRS and CDR2 YFSETQ.

This chain uses TRBV19 with TRBJ1-4; TRBD1 is a possible D gene (5 bases). From germline, CDR1 is LNHDA and CDR2 SQIVND (reference sequence). This CDR3 is built from 14 residues. The V gene lost 4 bases and the J gene lost 7 bases, with 13 bases spanning the gap. The CDR3: CASSNRQSFEKLFF. The CDR3 nucleotides read TGTGCCAGTAGTAATCGACAGTCGTTTGAAAAACTGTTTTTT.

The rearrangement joins TRBV28 to TRBJ1-5; the D gene is possibly TRBD1 (5 bases). CDR3 length equals 15 residues. Trimming took off 6 bases at V and 1 base at J, with 13 bases between the two ends. From germline, CDR1 is MDHEN and CDR2 SYDVKM. Here the CDR3 reads CASSRDLGSNQPQHF. For the CDR3, the DNA is TGTGCCAGCAGCCGGGACCTAGGAAGCAATCAGCCCCAGCATTTT.

The CDR3 bases are TGTGCCAGCAGTAGGACAGATAATCAGCCCCAGCATTTT. Protein: CASSRTDNQPQHF. This rearrangement joins TRBV27 to TRBJ1-5; TRBD1 is a possible D gene (6 bases). Germline V gene data show CDR1 as MNHEY and CDR2 as SMNVEV (reference sequence). The length of the CDR3 is 13 residues. V was pared by 5 bases and J by 4 bases, with 9 bases between.

The V and J genes are TRBV6-5 and TRBJ1-1; possible D gene TRBD1, 5 bases. The CDR3 spans 12 residues. The germline gives CDR1 MNHEY, CDR2 SVGAGI. Trimming stripped 7 bases from V and 7 bases from J, with 13 bases between. The CDR3 bases are TGTGCCAGCACCATCGGGGCATTTGAAGCTTTCTTT. It encodes CASTIGAFEAFF.

V is TRBV6-5 and J is TRBJ1-5, with D hard to call. The V gene's germline CDR1 is MNHEY and CDR2 SVGAGI. V lost 5 bases to trimming and J lost 0 bases, with 11 bases between them. The CDR3 is 15 amino acids. This CDR3 is CASSLTRGSNQPQHF. The CDR3 DNA reads TGTGCCAGCAGTCTCACCCGAGGTAGCAATCAGCCCCAGCATTTT.

V and J are TRBV5-8 and TRBJ2-7, with D uncertain. The CDR3 is 14 residues long. Germline CDR1 SGHTS, CDR2 YDEGEE. The V and J ends lost 1 base and 1 base respectively, with 9 bases between them. The CDR3 bases are TGTGCCAGCAGCTTGAGGACCAGATCCTACGAGCAGTACTTC. It translates to CASSLRTRSYEQYF. Based on the CDR3 plus reference TRBV5-8 and TRBJ2-7, the full variable domain is EAGVTQSPTHLIKTRGQQATLRCSPISGHTSVYWYQQALGLGLQFLLWYDEGEERNRGNFPPRFSGRQFPNYSSELNVNALELEDSALYLCASSLRTRSYEQYFGPGTRLTVT.

This sequence joins TRBV7-6 and TRBJ2-7, with 8 bases matching TRBD1. This CDR3 is built from 14 residues. CDR1 is SGHVS and CDR2 is FNYEAQ in the germline V gene. The V gene end was trimmed by 3 bases and the J gene end by 3 bases; junction bases not matched to a gene: 4. The CDR3 loop is CASSFRQGRYEQYF. The CDR3 bases are TGTGCCAGCAGCTTCAGACAGGGGCGCTACGAGCAGTACTTC.

V is TRBV6-5 and J is TRBJ1-5; 8 bases agree with TRBD1. V lost 11 bases, J lost 9 bases, and 9 bases stayed unmatched. Germline V gene sequence: CDR1 MNHEY, CDR2 SVGAGI. The CDR3 has 12 residues. CDR3 residues: CAVTGALWPQHF. The DNA for the CDR3 is TGTGCCGTGACAGGGGCCCTCTGGCCCCAGCATTTT.

This chain joins TRBV6-1 and TRBJ1-5; 9 bases match TRBD1. The CDR3 runs 17 residues. Germline lookup yields CDR1 MNHNS and CDR2 SASEGT. Trimming removed 1 base from V and 2 bases from J; junction bases left unmatched: 6. The CDR3: CASSEGPTGGRNQPQHF. As DNA, the CDR3 is TGTGCCAGCAGTGAAGGCCCGACAGGGGGTCGCAATCAGCCCCAGCATTTT.

CDR3 amino acids: CASSLTPRGPSEKLFF. The CDR3, as DNA: TGTGCCAGCAGCTTAACCCCTAGGGGGCCATCGGAAAAACTGTTTTTT. The chain uses TRBV7-8 and TRBJ1-4; 7 positions match TRBD1. The CDR3 totals 16 residues. J gave up 8 bases and V 2 bases, and 11 bases lay outside the gene matches. Germline V lookup: CDR1 SGHVS, CDR2 FQNEAQ.

The chain uses TRBV9 and TRBJ1-2; maybe TRBD1 (5 bases). The CDR3 extends over 14 amino acids. Trimming removed 4 bases at V and 8 bases at J, with 18 bases between. Germline V gene lookup returns CDR1 SGDLS and CDR2 YYNGEE. The CDR3 bases are TGTGCCAGCAGCCCGGACAATAGGCTCGGAGGCTACACCTTC. It specifies CASSPDNRLGGYTF.

CDR3 in DNA: TGTGCCAGCAGTTTAACCCCCGGACAGGCCTACTACGAGCAGTACTTC. Amino acid sequence: CASSLTPGQAYYEQYF. V gene TRBV28 combines with J gene TRBJ2-7, with 7 bases identical to TRBD1. Germline assignment: CDR1 MDHEN and CDR2 SYDVKM. The CDR3 spans 16 residues. With V trimmed by 2 bases and J by 3 bases, 10 bases remained unmatched.

V usage is TRBV4-1 and J usage is TRBJ1-4, with TRBD1 matching over 9 bases. The CDR3 is 16 amino acids. Germline-derived CDR1 and CDR2 are MGHRA and YSYEKL. V shed 2 bases, J shed 7 bases, and the junction held 8 bases outside the gene matches. The DNA of the CDR3 is TGCGCCAGCAGCCAAATCGGGACAGGGTTAATTGAAAAACTGTTTTTT. This translates into CASSQIGTGLIEKLFF.

This chain connects TRBV27 to TRBJ1-5; no clear D gene. Germline V CDR1 and CDR2: MNHEY, SMNVEV (reference sequence). The CDR3 covers 14 residues. Trimming left V 3 bases short and J 5 bases short, with 11 bases between. The CDR3 nucleotides are TGTGCCAGCAGTTTCGACGGGGTTCATCAGCCCCAGCATTTT. Encoded protein: CASSFDGVHQPQHF.

Only one count was recorded for this clone. Other DNA sequences within the sample encode an identical CDR3. J is TRBJ1-5 and V is TRBV6-5; D might be TRBD1 (5 bases). Germline V gene lookup returns CDR1 MNHEY and CDR2 SVGAGI. The CDR3 length is 13 residues. V was trimmed by 8 bases and J by 0 bases, leaving 8 bases between them. CDR3 sequence reads: CASGGASNQPQHF. In DNA, the CDR3 is TGTGCCAGCGGAGGGGCTAGCAATCAGCCCCAGCATTTT.

The chain joins TRBV12-5 to TRBJ2-2; D is uncertain. The CDR3 contains 13 residues. Germline lookup yields CDR1 LGHNT and CDR2 FRNRAP. Trimming cost V 1 base and J 7 bases, with 7 bases left between them. DNA of the CDR3: TGTGCTAGTGGTTTGGCGGCTCGCGGGGAGCTGTTTTTT. It codes for CASGLAARGELFF.